Below are 20 T cell receptor beta chains sequenced from a single sample in a study of post-analysis software for immune sequencing data. Study-wide results and limits: In patients, about five TRBV segments were more frequent than in controls, with TRBV5-6, TRBV5-1 and TRBV20-1 among them.

The antigens for these receptors are not known. Unique molecular identifiers were carried by the TCR beta cDNA libraries. TCRdb processed the PCR reads anew with MiXCR; each CDR3 protein has one entry. Of about 260,000 distinct CDR3 sequences in the sample, 35% to 45% were seen once. Sequenced: blood. Receptor source: a girl aged 5-17 years with multiple sclerosis.

Ten or more counts support this clonotype. The rearrangement uses TRBV15 and TRBJ2-3; no clear D. The V gene's germline CDR1 is LNHNV and CDR2 YYDKDF (reference sequence). The CDR3 loop spans 16 amino acids. The germline V and J ends were trimmed by 1 base and 1 base, with 12 bases remaining between them. CDR3 residues: CATSRVVLQGTDTQYF. CDR3 DNA sequence: TGTGCCACCAGCAGAGTAGTATTGCAGGGCACAGATACGCAGTATTTT.

This clonotype has ten or more counts. The J gene is TRBJ2-3, the V gene TRBV27; possibly TRBD2 for D (5 bases). The V gene's germline CDR1 is MNHEY and CDR2 SMNVEV (reference sequence). Trimming stripped 6 bases from V and 4 bases from J, with 14 bases between. The CDR3 loop spans 14 amino acids. The CDR3 protein is CASSKRLLADTQYF. CDR3 coding DNA: TGTGCCAGCAGCAAACGGCTACTAGCAGATACGCAGTATTTT.

This clonotype has a count of ten or more. The chain couples TRBV9 to TRBJ2-1; possible D gene TRBD2, 6 bases. Germline-derived CDR1 and CDR2 are SGDLS and YYNGEE. With 5 bases removed from V and 8 bases from J, the gap between germline ends came to 14 bases. The CDR3 is 13 residues long. The CDR3 here is CASSGPWGDEQFF. The CDR3 nucleotides read TGTGCCAGCAGTGGACCTTGGGGGGATGAGCAGTTCTTC. Together with reference TRBV9 and TRBJ2-1, the CDR3 gives the full variable domain: DSGVTQTPKHLITATGQRVTLRCSPRSGDLSVYWYQQSLDQGLQFLIQYYNGEERAKGNILERFSAQQFPDLHSELNLSSLELGDSALYFCASSGPWGDEQFFGPGTRLTVL.

This clonotype was detected ten times or more. The genes are TRBV5-1 and TRBJ2-7, with 7 bases identical to TRBD1. Per the germline V gene, CDR1 is SGHRS and CDR2 is YFSETQ. This CDR3 region has 14 residues. The V and J ends lost 2 bases and 2 bases, in that order; junction bases with no gene match: 4. In nucleotides, the CDR3 is TGCGCCAGCAGCTTAAAGACAGGGCCCTACGAGCAGTACTTC. Translating it yields CASSLKTGPYEQYF.

In regard to this clonotype: Compared with germline, one end of the junction differs, possibly owing to a read error. This chain uses TRBV12-3 or TRBV12-4 with TRBJ2-3, with D tentatively TRBD2 (5 bases). The CDR3 length is 14 residues. The CDR3 nucleotides read TGTGCCAGCAGCAGTAGAGGGATCGCAGATGCGCAGTATTTT. Protein sequence: CASSSRGIADAQYF.

In this sample, this clonotype turned up a few times. The DNA for the CDR3 is TGTGCCAGCAGCTTTGACCGGGCTGGAAACACCATATATTTT. Amino acid sequence: CASSFDRAGNTIYF. The chain uses TRBV5-8 and TRBJ1-3; D gene ambiguous. V lost 2 bases, J lost 2 bases, and 8 bases lay in between. CDR3 length: 14 residues. Per the germline V gene, CDR1 is SGHTS and CDR2 is YDEGEE.

As for this clonotype: It may be a read error: a sequence one base away is much more abundant. The chain couples TRBV7-8 to TRBJ2-7, with 10 bases aligning to TRBD2. Trimming at V came to 1 base and at J to 7 bases, leaving 10 bases not matched to a gene. The CDR3 length is 16 residues. Germline V gene sequence: CDR1 SGHVS, CDR2 FQNEAQ. The CDR3 is CASSLERLAGENEQYF. The CDR3 DNA reads as TGTGCCAGCAGCTTAGAGCGCCTAGCGGGAGAAAATGAGCAGTACTTC.

CDR3 region: CASSEARTGGLNTEAFF. DNA of the CDR3: TGTGCCAGCAGTGAAGCGAGGACAGGGGGCTTGAACACTGAAGCTTTCTTT. The chain carries TRBV6-1 and TRBJ1-1; 11 nucleotides agree with TRBD1. The length of the CDR3 is 17 residues. Trimming cost V 0 bases and J 0 bases; bases outside gene matches: 3. The germline gives CDR1 MNHNS, CDR2 SASEGT.

This clonotype was recorded once. This rearrangement joins TRBV5-1 to TRBJ1-5, with D hard to call. Trimming removed 2 bases from V and 4 bases from J, with 13 bases in between. The CDR3 loop spans 15 amino acids. Germline CDR1 is SGHRS and CDR2 is YFSETQ. CDR3 in amino acids: CASSFSGQRNQPQHF. CDR3 DNA sequence: TGCGCCAGCAGCTTTTCAGGCCAGAGGAATCAGCCCCAGCATTTT.

In regard to this clonotype: It may be a read error: a sequence one base away is much more abundant. The chain joins TRBV28 to TRBJ1-2; no firm D call. Germline CDR1 MDHEN, CDR2 SYDVKM. The CDR3 is made up of 13 amino acids. CDR3: CASSSDVNHGYTF. The DNA for the CDR3 is TGTGCCAGCAGTTCAGATGTTAACCATGGCTACACCTTC.

Ten or more counts support this clonotype. The CDR3 DNA follows: TGCGCCAGCAGCTTGGGAGGGGCTGGGACTGAAGCTTTCTTT. This translates into CASSLGGAGTEAFF. The V and J genes are TRBV5-1 and TRBJ1-1, with D perhaps TRBD1 (5 bases). Germline CDR1 is SGHRS and CDR2 is YFSETQ. This CDR3 comprises 14 residues. Trimming took 0 bases from V and 5 from J, leaving 11 bases between them.

This clonotype was observed at least ten times. The chain couples TRBV20-1 to TRBJ1-2; D remains unclear. The CDR3 has 14 amino acids. Trimming removed 1 base at V and 2 bases at J, with 11 bases between. CDR1 and CDR2 from the germline V gene are DFQATT and SNEGSKA (reference sequence). This CDR3 reads CSARAYYENYGYTF. The CDR3, as DNA: TGCAGTGCTAGAGCTTACTACGAGAACTATGGCTACACCTTC.

This chain connects TRBV5-1 to TRBJ2-1; tentative D call: TRBD2 (6 bases). Between the trimmed V and J ends, which lost 0 bases and 6 bases, there was a span of 10 bases. Germline CDR1 SGHRS, CDR2 YFSETQ. This CDR3 contains 14 residues. CDR3 in DNA: TGCGCCAGCAGCTTGGGGGACTGGCCCAATGAGCAGTTCTTC. It translates to CASSLGDWPNEQFF. The full variable domain, rest sourced from reference TRBV5-1 and TRBJ2-1, is KAGVTQTPRYLIKTRGQQVTLSCSPISGHRSVSWYQQTPGQGLQFLFEYFSETQRNKGNFPGRFSGRQFSNSRSEMNVSTLELGDSALYLCASSLGDWPNEQFFGPGTRLTVL.

The rearrangement uses TRBV5-1 and TRBJ2-7; 8 nucleotides align to TRBD2. The length of the CDR3 is 16 residues. J gave up 7 bases and V 4 bases, and 16 bases lay outside the gene matches. The germline gives CDR1 SGHRS, CDR2 YFSETQ. CDR3 in amino acids: CASSGGAGGYHNEQYF. As DNA, the CDR3 is TGCGCCAGCAGCGGGGGCGCGGGGGGTTACCACAATGAGCAGTACTTC.

This clonotype came up many times. The V and J genes are TRBV7-8 and TRBJ2-1; 12 bases line up with TRBD1. Germline CDR1 SGHVS, CDR2 FQNEAQ. The CDR3 totals 14 residues. The trim removed 5 bases at V and 12 bases at J, leaving 8 bases unmatched. The CDR3 loop is CASSTGTGGAGQFF. CDR3 in DNA: TGTGCCAGCAGCACCGGGACAGGGGGCGCGGGGCAGTTCTTC.

This clonotype was observed at least ten times. V usage is TRBV7-2 and J usage is TRBJ1-2; D call uncertain. Trimming stripped 2 bases from V and 4 bases from J, with 8 bases between. Germline-derived CDR1 and CDR2 are SGHTA and FQGNSA. This CDR3 has 13 amino acids. The CDR3: CASSLKGSYGYTF. CDR3 in DNA: TGTGCCAGCAGCTTAAAAGGCAGCTATGGCTACACCTTC. The full variable domain, in which reference TRBV7-2 and TRBJ1-2 provide the parts outside the CDR3, is GAGVSQSPSNKVTEKGKDVELRCDPISGHTALYWYRQSLGQGLEFLIYFQGNSAPDKSGLPSDRFSAERTGGSVSTLTIQRTQQEDSAVYLCASSLKGSYGYTFGSGTRLTVV.

The chain joins TRBV12-3 or TRBV12-4 to TRBJ2-4; TRBD2 might be the D (6 bases). The DNA matches TRBJ2-5 better at its end, which makes the J call doubtful. The CDR3 is 14 residues long. CDR3 residues: CASSWPGLQETQYF. The CDR3 DNA sequence: TGTGCCAGCAGTTGGCCGGGACTCCAAGAGACCCAGTACTTC.

This clonotype was counted a few times. This chain connects TRBV6-5 to TRBJ2-7, with TRBD1 identical over 11 bases. Germline V gene sequence: CDR1 MNHEY, CDR2 SVGAGI. The length of the CDR3 is 15 residues. Germline trimming cut 5 bases from V and 1 base from J; bases unmatched to any gene: 4. CDR3 loop: CASSQGTGGSYEQYF. The CDR3 nucleotides are TGTGCCAGCAGTCAAGGGACAGGGGGATCCTACGAGCAGTACTTC.

This clonotype was counted a few times. This could be a read error, since a much larger clone is one nucleotide away. The V call is TRBV28, the J call TRBJ1-4; 7 bases fit TRBD1. This CDR3 is built from 14 residues. Germline CDR1 is MDHEN and CDR2 is SYDVKM. This chain's CDR3 is CASSTGTVDEKRFF. The CDR3 DNA sequence: TGTGCCAGCAGTACCGGGACAGTTGATGAAAAACGGTTTTTT.

Regarding this clonotype: An end of the junction does not agree with germline; a read error may underlie this. V usage is TRBV5-1 and J usage is TRBJ1-1; maybe TRBD1 (6 bases). Germline V gene data show CDR1 as SGHRS and CDR2 as YFSETQ. The CDR3 is 14 amino acids. The CDR3 nucleotides are TGCGCCAGCAGCTTGGGGGGCCAGGGGACTGGAGCTTTCTTT. It specifies CASSLGGQGTGAFF.